This TCR beta chain is drawn from a study of T cell responses to AZD1222 COVID-19 vaccine. Generated by immunoSEQ multiplex PCR, the TCRdb table keeps only in-frame clones and is missing some. In the table there are about 180,000 clones, around 88% of which are singletons. V was cut by 2 bases and J by 6 bases, with 18 bases left in between. The CDR3 is 16 residues long. CDR1 and CDR2 from the germline V gene are MNHEY and SMNVEV (reference sequence). The source is an adult who received the AZD1222 COVID-19 vaccine. The chain couples TRBV27 to TRBJ2-3, with unresolved D. Sequenced material: peripheral blood, taken 28 days after the second AZD1222 dose. CDR3 loop: CASSLRSVRYGDTQYF. The CDR3 DNA reads as TGTGCCAGCAGTTTAAGGTCGGTTAGGTACGGGGATACGCAGTATTTT.